This T cell receptor beta chain came from a study of a mutant IDH1 vaccine in newly diagnosed glioma. The table came from immunoSEQ multiplex PCR; TCRdb's copy has only in-frame clones and leaves some out. The sample includes about 40,000 clones, approximately 83% of them seen just once. The CDR3 is 15 residues long. Germline V lookup: CDR1 SGHTA, CDR2 FQGNSA. V lost 1 base, J lost 0 bases, and 9 bases lay in between. The time point is: week 35, safety follow-up. The study gave 300 ug of mutant IDH1 20-mer peptide per vaccine dose, with topical imiquimod. About this clone: Its antigen is still unknown.

J is TRBJ1-1 and V is TRBV7-2; D gene ambiguous. The material was PBMCs, obtained from a glioma patient whose treatment included an IDH1 peptide vaccine. This TCR came from a woman aged 45-60 years with glioma. The CDR3 region is CASSLVPGVNTEAFF. DNA for the CDR3: TGTGCCAGCAGCTTAGTTCCGGGAGTGAACACTGAAGCTTTCTTT.